Listed below are T cell receptor beta chains from one sample, sequenced in a study of T cell repertoires in cytomegalovirus infection. These receptors have no identified antigens. In TCRdb, the reads were re-called with MiXCR into one record per CDR3 protein. The data hold 700,000 to 950,000 distinct CDR3 sequences, with about 33% observed a single time. The input for sequencing was cultured CD8+ T cells from PBMCs, taken from culture after CMV antigen stimulation. These receptors were taken from a human donor in good health (CMV status not recorded). Some clones in this sample may be carry-over from other donors' samples. Each CDR3 is given with its conserved first and last residue. A D gene is named only where the DNA matches it firmly. Clone size appears in some rows only: once, few, many, or a class for an expanded clone.

TGTGCCAGCAGCCCACCGGGACTAGCCCACAATGAGCAGTTCTTC CASSPPGLAHNEQFF TRBV7-9 many TRBD2 TRBJ2-1
TGTGCCAGCAGTCTTAGCGGGGTTAGCACAGATACGCAGTATTTT CASSLSGVSTDTQYF TRBV7-9 many TRBD2 TRBJ2-3
TGTGCCAGCAGAGCCGGGCGGTCTAGCACAGATACGCAGTATTTT CASRAGRSSTDTQYF TRBV2 many - TRBJ2-3
TGTGCCAGCAGTGACTGGGGGGGGGTGGCTTTCTTT CASSDWGGVAFF TRBV6-4 - - TRBJ1-1
TGTGCCAGCAGCGATGGTACTAGCGGGCGGCGGGCCCAGTACTTC CASSDGTSGRRAQYF TRBV11-2 few TRBD2 TRBJ2-5
TGTGCCAGCAGTTACATAGTGGACCACAATGAGCAGTTCTTC CASSYIVDHNEQFF TRBV6-6 many - TRBJ2-1
TGTGCCAGCAGCTTAAAGTCCGGGACAGGGAACTCACTCCTCCACTTT CASSLKSGTGNSLLHF TRBV7-9 - TRBD1 TRBJ1-6
TGCAGCGTTAGCTCACAGGGCTACGAGCAGTACTTC CSVSSQGYEQYF TRBV29-1 - - TRBJ2-7
TGTGCCAGCAGTCAGGTCCTTAACACTGAAGCTTTCTTT CASSQVLNTEAFF TRBV4-1 many - TRBJ1-1
TGTGCCAGTAGTGATACAGGGGCCTATGAGCAGTTCTTC CASSDTGAYEQFF TRBV19 - TRBD1 TRBJ2-1
TGCAGTCTACAGGGAATGGGGGGTTCCTATAATTCACCCCTCCACTTT CSLQGMGGSYNSPLHF TRBV20-1 - - TRBJ1-6
TGTGCCAGCAGCCCCCCCCTCGGACAAGTGGGTAATCAGCCCCAGCATTTT CASSPPLGQVGNQPQHF TRBV6-2/TRBV6-3 few - TRBJ1-5
TGTGCTAGTGGTTTGTGGGGACTAGCGGGGGGCACAGATACGCAGTATTTT CASGLWGLAGGTDTQYF TRBV12-5 few TRBD2 TRBJ2-3
TGTGCCATCAGTGAGTCTATGGGTTGGCGGCGGGAGACCCAGTACTTC CAISESMGWRRETQYF TRBV10-3 - - TRBJ2-5
TGTGCCAGCAGTGATTGGGGAGGTGTGAGCGATGGCTACACCTTC CASSDWGGVSDGYTF TRBV6-6 - - TRBJ1-2
TGCGCCAGCAGCCCTTTCGGACAGGGGGCCGGGACTGAAGCTTTCTTT CASSPFGQGAGTEAFF TRBV4-1 - TRBD1 TRBJ1-1
TGTGCCAGCAGCTTATGGCCAGGGTTTAACAATGAGCAGTTCTTC CASSLWPGFNNEQFF TRBV7-6 many - TRBJ2-1
TGTGCCAGCAGTACAGGGGGGCAGACCTTCTATGGCTACACCTTC CASSTGGQTFYGYTF TRBV12-3/TRBV12-4 few TRBD1 TRBJ1-2
TGTGCTAGTGGTTTGATGTGGGATGAGCAGTTCTTC CASGLMWDEQFF TRBV12-5 - - TRBJ2-1
TGTGCCAGCAGCCGCACAGGACGTAACACCGGGGAGCTGTTTTTT CASSRTGRNTGELFF TRBV5-4 - - TRBJ2-2
TGTGCTAGCAGCCTTTACAAGGGGGAGGGAGAGACCCAGTACTTC CASSLYKGEGETQYF TRBV7-7 few - TRBJ2-5
TGTGCCAGCAGACCCGGCGCAGGGGCCGCTTTCTTT CASRPGAGAAFF TRBV27 once - TRBJ1-1
TGCAGTGCCAAAGACAGGGAATATAGCACAGATACGCAGTATTTT CSAKDREYSTDTQYF TRBV20-1 once TRBD1 TRBJ2-3
TGTGCCAGCAGTTTTTTAGCCTCCAGGGGTTATGGCTACACCTTC CASSFLASRGYGYTF TRBV28 few - TRBJ1-2
TGTGCCAGCTCACCCCTGTATCAGCCCGGCCGGGACAACACAGATACGCAGTATTTT CASSPLYQPGRDNTDTQYF TRBV18 few - TRBJ2-3